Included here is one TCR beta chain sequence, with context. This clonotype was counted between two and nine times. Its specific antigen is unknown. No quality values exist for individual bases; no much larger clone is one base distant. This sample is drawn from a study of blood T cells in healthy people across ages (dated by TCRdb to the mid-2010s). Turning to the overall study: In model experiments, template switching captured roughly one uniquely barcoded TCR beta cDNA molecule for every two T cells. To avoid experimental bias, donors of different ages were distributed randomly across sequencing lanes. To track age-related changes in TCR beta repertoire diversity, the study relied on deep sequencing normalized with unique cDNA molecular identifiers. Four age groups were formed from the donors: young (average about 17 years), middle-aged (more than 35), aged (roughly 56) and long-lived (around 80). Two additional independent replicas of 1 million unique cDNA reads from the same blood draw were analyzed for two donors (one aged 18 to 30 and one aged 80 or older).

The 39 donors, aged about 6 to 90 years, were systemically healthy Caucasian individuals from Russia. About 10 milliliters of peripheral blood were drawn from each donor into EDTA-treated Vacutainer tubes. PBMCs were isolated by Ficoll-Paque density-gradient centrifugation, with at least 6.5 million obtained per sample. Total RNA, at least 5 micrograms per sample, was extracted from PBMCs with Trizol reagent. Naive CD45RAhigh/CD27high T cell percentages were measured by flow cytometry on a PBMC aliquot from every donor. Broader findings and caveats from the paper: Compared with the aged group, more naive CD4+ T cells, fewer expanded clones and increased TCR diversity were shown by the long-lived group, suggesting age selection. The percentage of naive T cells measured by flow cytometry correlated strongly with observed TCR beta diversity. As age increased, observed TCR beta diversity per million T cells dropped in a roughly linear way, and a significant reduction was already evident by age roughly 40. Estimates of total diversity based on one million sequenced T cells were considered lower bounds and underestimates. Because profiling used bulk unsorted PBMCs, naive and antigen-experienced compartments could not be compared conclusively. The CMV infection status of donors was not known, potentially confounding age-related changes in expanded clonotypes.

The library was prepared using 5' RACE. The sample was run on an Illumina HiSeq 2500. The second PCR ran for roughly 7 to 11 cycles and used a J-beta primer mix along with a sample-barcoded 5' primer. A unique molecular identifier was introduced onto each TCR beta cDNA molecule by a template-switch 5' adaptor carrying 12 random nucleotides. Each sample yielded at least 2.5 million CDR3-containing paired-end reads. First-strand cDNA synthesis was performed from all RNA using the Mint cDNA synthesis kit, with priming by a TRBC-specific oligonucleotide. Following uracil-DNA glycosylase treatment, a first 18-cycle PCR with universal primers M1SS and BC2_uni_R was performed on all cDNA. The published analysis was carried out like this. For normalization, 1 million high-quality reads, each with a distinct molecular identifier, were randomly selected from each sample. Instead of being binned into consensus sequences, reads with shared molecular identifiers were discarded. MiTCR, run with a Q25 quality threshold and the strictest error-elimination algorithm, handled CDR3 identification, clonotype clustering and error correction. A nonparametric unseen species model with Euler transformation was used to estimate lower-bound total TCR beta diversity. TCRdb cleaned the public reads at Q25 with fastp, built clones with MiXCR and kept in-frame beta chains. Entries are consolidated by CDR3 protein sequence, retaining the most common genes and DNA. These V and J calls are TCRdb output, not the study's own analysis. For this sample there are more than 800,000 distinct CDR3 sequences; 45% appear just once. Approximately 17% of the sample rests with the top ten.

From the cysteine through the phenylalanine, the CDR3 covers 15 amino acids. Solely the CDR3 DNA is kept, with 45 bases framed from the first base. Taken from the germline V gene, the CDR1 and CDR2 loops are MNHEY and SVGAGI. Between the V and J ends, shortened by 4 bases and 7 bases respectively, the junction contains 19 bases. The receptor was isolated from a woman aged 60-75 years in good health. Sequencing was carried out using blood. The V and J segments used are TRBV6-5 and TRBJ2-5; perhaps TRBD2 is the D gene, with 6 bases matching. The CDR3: CASSLGAGSLWTQYF. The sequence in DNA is TGTGCCAGCAGTTTAGGAGCGGGCAGCCTATGGACCCAGTACTTC.